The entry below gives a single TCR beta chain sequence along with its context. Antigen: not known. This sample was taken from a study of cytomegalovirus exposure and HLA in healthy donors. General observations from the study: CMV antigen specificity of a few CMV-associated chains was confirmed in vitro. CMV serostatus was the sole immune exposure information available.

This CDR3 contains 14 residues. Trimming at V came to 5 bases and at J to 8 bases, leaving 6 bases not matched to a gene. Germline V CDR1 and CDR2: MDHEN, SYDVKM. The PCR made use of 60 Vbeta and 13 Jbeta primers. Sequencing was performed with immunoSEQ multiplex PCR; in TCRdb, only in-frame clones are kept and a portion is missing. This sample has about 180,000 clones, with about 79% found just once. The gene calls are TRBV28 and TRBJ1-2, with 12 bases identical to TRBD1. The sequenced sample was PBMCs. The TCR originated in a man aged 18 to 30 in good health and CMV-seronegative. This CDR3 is CASSPGTGGGGYTF. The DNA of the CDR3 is TGTGCCAGCAGTCCCGGGACAGGGGGCGGGGGCTACACCTTC.